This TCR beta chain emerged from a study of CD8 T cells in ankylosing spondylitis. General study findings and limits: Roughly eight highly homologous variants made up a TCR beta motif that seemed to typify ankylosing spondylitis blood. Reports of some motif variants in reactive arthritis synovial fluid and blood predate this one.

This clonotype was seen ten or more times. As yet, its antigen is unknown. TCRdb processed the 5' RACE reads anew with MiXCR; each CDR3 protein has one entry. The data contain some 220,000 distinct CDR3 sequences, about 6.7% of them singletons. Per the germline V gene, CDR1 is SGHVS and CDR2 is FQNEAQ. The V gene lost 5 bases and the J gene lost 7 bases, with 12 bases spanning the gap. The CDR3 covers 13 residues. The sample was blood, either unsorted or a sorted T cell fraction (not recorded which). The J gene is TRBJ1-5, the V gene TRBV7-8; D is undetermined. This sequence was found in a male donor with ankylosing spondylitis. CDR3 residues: CASSPPGPQPQHF. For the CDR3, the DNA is TGTGCCAGCAGCCCCCCAGGCCCACAGCCCCAGCATTTT.